This T cell receptor beta chain was captured in a study of PD-1 blockade in classical Hodgkin lymphoma (dated by TCRdb to the early 2020s). As for the study more broadly: Nivolumab dosing was 3 mg/kg intravenously every 2 weeks, continuing until either disease progression or unacceptable toxicity. The study used CyTOF and TCR beta sequencing to define a peripheral blood immune signature of response to PD-1 blockade in classical Hodgkin lymphoma. Findings and caveats that apply to the study as a whole: Baseline diversity similar to that of newly diagnosed patients was observed in trial patients achieving complete response, whereas significantly lower diversity was observed in partial responders and progressors. Newly diagnosed patients were reported to have lower baseline TCR diversity than healthy donors, and relapsed/refractory patients were reported to have lower baseline TCR diversity still. CD4+ but not CD8+ TCR diversity rose significantly by C4D1 (p=0.0027 vs p=0.16), most apparent in complete responders (p=0.02). Lower diversity was observed in patients in whom nivolumab was started less than 1 year after ASCT, and these patients were excluded from later analyses so that confounding by immune reconstitution would be avoided. The study covered only a single clinical trial cohort, and the causes of the repertoire differences, possibly disease activity or prior therapy, were still not defined.

The Qiagen DNeasy kit was used to extract genomic DNA from unsorted PBMCs and from the negatively selected CD4+ and CD8+ fractions. Using primers that anneal to V and J segments, immunoSEQ multiplex PCR amplified the TCR beta CDR3 regions. A synthetic immune receptor repertoire was used to minimize amplification bias, and remaining bias was computationally removed after sequencing. For the original study's pipeline: Custom Python scripts were used to quantify repertoire diversity as the Shannon entropy index. Unsorted, CD4+ and CD8+ repertoires were analyzed separately, except in combined analyses where CD4+ and CD8+ sequences were merged in silico. Clonal expansion was defined as a frequency increase of at least 2-fold after treatment compared with C1D1, and clones undetected at baseline were assigned a pseudocount of 0.5. Clones with 0 or 1 copy at C1D1 were defined as singleton clones, while clones with 2 or more copies were defined as non-singleton clones. Clones expanded in unsorted samples were labelled as CD4+, CD8+ or unknown by matching protein sequences in sorted samples from the same patient. Wilcoxon tests on paired samples were used to test diversity changes from C1D1 to C4D1. Drawn from immuneACCESS, this table holds only the in-frame rearrangements with V and J called that TCRdb kept. Clones are partly lost; checked studies trace under half to an unresolved V gene and leave the rest unexplained. V and J calls and clone size follow that table, whereas D and trimming were derived from the DNA. In all, the sample holds around 65,000 clones, and 70% to 90% of those were seen once. The biggest ten clones account for about 8.3% of the sample.

This specimen's time point label, interpreted: cycle 4 day 1 (C4D1), after less than 7 weeks of nivolumab. Every trial patient had relapsed following autologous stem cell transplantation, and prior brentuximab vedotin exposure was what differed among cohorts A, B and C. The trial cohort was composed of 55 to 65 patients with relapsed/refractory classical Hodgkin lymphoma, for whom complete response, partial response or progressive disease was recorded as best overall response. Single-agent nivolumab was administered to trial patients in the multi-cohort phase II CheckMate 205 trial. An independent review committee assessed best overall response by applying the 2007 International Working Group response criteria. Trial PBMCs were obtained immediately prior to nivolumab initiation (C1D1) and on therapy at cycle 2 day 1 and cycle 4 day 1. Peripheral blood was collected in 8 mL Vacutainer Cell Preparation Tubes, from which PBMCs were isolated by centrifugation and then cryopreserved.

Remarks on this clone: Its antigen is still unknown. No per-base quality is available; no much larger clone lies one base away.

V is shortened by 7 bases, J by 0 bases, and the region joining them spans 10 bases. Looking up the germline V gene yields CDR1 MNHNS and CDR2 SASEGT. From the cysteine up to the phenylalanine, the CDR3 has a length of 13 residues. Only the CDR3 region is kept as DNA, spanning 39 bases read in frame from base 1. The sample was peripheral blood mononuclear cells (PBMCs), taken before the fourth cycle of nivolumab. The clonotype comes from a human donor with classical Hodgkin lymphoma. This chain is built from TRBV6-1 and TRBJ2-7; TRBD1 is a possible D gene, resting on 6 matching bases. Read as DNA, the sequence is TGTGCCAGCACCAGGACAGCCTCCTACGAGCAGTACTTC. Translated, it reads CASTRTASYEQYF.